The clone carrying this T cell receptor (beta chain) was seen repeatedly, ten times or more. The record originates from a study of patients and donors after allogeneic stem cell transplantation. TCRdb independently ran MiXCR on the RT-PCR reads; one entry per CDR3 protein. Of tens of thousands of distinct CDR3 sequences in the sample, just under 5% were seen once. The CDR3 is made up of 12 amino acids. The J segment lost 12 bases and the V segment lost 4 bases, leaving 10 bases of the junction unmatched. CDR1 is GTSNPN and CDR2 is SVGIG in the germline V gene (reference sequence). The sequenced sample consisted of blood, either unsorted or a sorted T cell fraction (not recorded which). The chain employs TRBV30 and TRBJ1-2, with 8 positions matching TRBD1. The clonotype comes from a human donor who was either an allogeneic HSCT recipient or a stem cell or donor lymphocyte infusion donor (not recorded which). It is not recorded whose cells these are; they may come from a transplant donor. The CDR3 loop is CAWTRTGIQDTF. In nucleotides, the CDR3 is TGTGCCTGGACCCGGACAGGGATTCAGGACACCTTC.